Listed here are 28 T cell receptor beta chains from one sample, sequenced in a study of breast tumors, draining lymph nodes, adjacent tissues. Axillary draining lymph nodes of breast cancer patients supplied the node samples. TCRdb called the multiplex PCR reads again in MiXCR, with one record for every CDR3 protein. The repertoire holds some 150,000 distinct CDR3 sequences, with about a fifth as singletons. The sample was axillary lymph node tissue. These receptor sequences come from a female donor with breast cancer. Some clones in this sample may be carry-over from other donors' samples.

Notes on this clonotype: Just one base apart from a much larger clone, this may be a read error. This chain links TRBV7-3 with TRBJ2-2, with 13 bases fitting TRBD2. The CDR3 runs to 17 residues. Trimming cost V 4 bases and J 5 bases; bases outside gene matches: 7. Germline-derived CDR1 and CDR2 are SGHTA and FQGTGA. The CDR3 here is CASSSGTSGIHTGELFF. As DNA, the CDR3 is TGTGCCAGCAGCTCCGGGACTAGCGGGATACATACCGGGGAGCTGTTTTTT.

Ten or more counts support this clonotype. The chain links TRBV30 to TRBJ2-7; 7 nucleotides agree with TRBD1. CDR1 GTSNPN and CDR2 SVGIG come from the germline V gene (reference sequence). V was pared by 3 bases and J by 3 bases, with 14 bases of the junction left unmatched. This CDR3 comprises 16 residues. The CDR3 is CAWSATSWTGIYEQYF. DNA for the CDR3: TGTGCCTGGAGCGCAACCTCCTGGACAGGTATCTACGAGCAGTACTTC.

Of note for this clonotype: An end of the junction does not agree with germline; a read error may underlie this. This chain connects TRBV6-1 to TRBJ2-1; D uncertain. This CDR3 is built from 11 residues. CDR1 is MNHNS, CDR2 SASEGT, per germline. CDR3 in DNA: TGTGCCAGCACAGTCTCCTACGAGCAATTCTTC. This encodes CASTVSYEQFF.

This clonotype was observed at least ten times. This chain links TRBV20-1 with TRBJ2-1; 11 bases agree with TRBD2. Germline CDR1 and CDR2: DFQATT and SNEGSKA (reference sequence). The CDR3 spans 13 residues. The chain's CDR3 is CSAIAGGYNEQFF. The CDR3 DNA reads as TGCAGCGCCATAGCGGGAGGGTACAATGAGCAGTTCTTC.

There are many counts of this clonotype. This sequence joins TRBV27 and TRBJ2-7; D remains unclear. Per the germline V gene, CDR1 is MNHEY and CDR2 is SMNVEV (reference sequence). The CDR3 is 13 residues long. Trimming took 1 base from V and 5 from J, leaving 9 bases between them. CDR3 sequence: CASSLWSGNEQYF. CDR3 nucleotide sequence: TGTGCCAGCAGTTTATGGAGTGGGAACGAGCAGTACTTC.

This clonotype occurred many times. The chain is built from TRBV13 and TRBJ2-7; 14 nucleotides align to TRBD2. The CDR3 extends over 15 amino acids. V dropped 5 bases and J dropped 0; count of bases not matched to a gene: 0. Germline V gives CDR1 PRHDT, CDR2 FYEKMQ (reference sequence). The CDR3 DNA is TGTGCCAGCAGCGGGACTAGCGGGAGCTCCTACGAGCAGTACTTC. This gives the protein CASSGTSGSSYEQYF.

This clonotype was counted ten times or more. The chain has TRBV14 and TRBJ2-6, with a possible D match to TRBD1 (6 bases). Germline CDR1 reads SGHDN; CDR2 reads FVKESK. The CDR3 has 14 residues. Trimming took off 6 bases at V and 12 bases at J, with 18 bases between the two ends. The CDR3 protein is CASSRTGLGGVLTF. DNA for the CDR3: TGTGCCAGCAGTCGAACAGGGCTGGGCGGCGTCCTGACTTTC.

The chain has TRBV3-1 and TRBJ2-7; 7 positions match TRBD2. The CDR3 contains 14 residues. After removal of 3 bases from V and 2 bases from J, the junction contained 4 bases not matched to a gene. Germline-derived CDR1 and CDR2 are LGHDT and YNNKEL (reference sequence). The CDR3 sequence: CASSQQRGPYEQYF. CDR3 coding DNA: TGTGCCAGCAGCCAGCAGCGGGGACCCTACGAGCAGTACTTC.

The V and J genes are TRBV25-1 and TRBJ2-5; TRBD1 might be the D (6 bases). This CDR3 has 15 amino acids. Germline lookup yields CDR1 MGHDK and CDR2 SYGVNS. Trimming pared 0 bases from V and 3 bases from J, leaving 11 bases between. The CDR3 is CASSEYSHREETQYF. CDR3 DNA: TGTGCCAGCAGTGAATATTCCCACAGGGAAGAGACCCAGTACTTC.

This chain connects TRBV6-5 to TRBJ2-3, with 8 nucleotides matching TRBD1. Germline CDR1 MNHEY, CDR2 SVGAGI. V dropped 8 bases and J dropped 3; count of bases not matched to a gene: 7. This CDR3 spans 14 amino acids. The CDR3 is CASGSGGSTDTQYF. CDR3 nucleotide sequence: TGTGCCAGCGGTTCAGGGGGCTCAACAGATACGCAGTATTTT.

This clonotype was counted ten times or more. The rearrangement links TRBV9 to TRBJ2-7; D remains unclear. The CDR3 is 13 residues long. Trimming left V 2 bases short and J 8 bases short, with 14 bases between. The germline gives CDR1 SGDLS, CDR2 YYNGEE. The CDR3 DNA reads TGTGCCAGCAGCGTCGACACTCTTAGCAAGCAGTACTTC. Its translation is CASSVDTLSKQYF.

In regard to this clonotype: A much larger clone differs from this one at a single base, so this may be a read error. The rearrangement uses TRBV7-9 and TRBJ2-2; maybe TRBD1 (5 bases). The CDR3 is 16 amino acids. The germline V and J ends were trimmed by 1 base and 8 bases, with 17 bases remaining between them. Germline V lookup: CDR1 SEHNR, CDR2 FQNEAQ (reference sequence). In DNA form, the CDR3 reads TGTGCCAGCAGCTTAGAGGTGGGGCTCCCCTCGGGGGAGCTGTTTTTT. Translation gives CASSLEVGLPSGELFF.

About this clonotype itself: A read error may explain this, as a much larger clone is one base away. The chain employs TRBV19 and TRBJ2-7; TRBD2 might be the D (7 bases). The CDR3 runs 15 residues. In germline, CDR1 is LNHDA, CDR2 SQIVND (reference sequence). The DNA of the CDR3 is TGTGCCAGTAGTATCCGGGGGGCTCGCTCCTGCGAGCAGTACTTC. This translates into CASSIRGARSCEQYF.

On this clonotype: This may be a read error: a much more frequent sequence differs by one nucleotide. The V and J genes are TRBV25-1 and TRBJ1-2; possible D gene TRBD1, 5 bases. The CDR3 is 14 amino acids. CDR1 is MGHDK, CDR2 SYGVNS, per germline. The CDR3 nucleotides read TGTGCCAGCAGTGAAATGGGGACTTCCTATGGCTACGCCTTC. It codes for CASSEMGTSYGYAF.

For this clonotype: This may be a read error: a much more frequent sequence differs by one nucleotide. The chain uses TRBV4-1 and TRBJ2-1; 10 bases line up with TRBD2. CDR1 is MGHRA, CDR2 YSYEKL, per germline. This CDR3 is built from 19 residues. CDR3 amino acids: CASSPVGSGRAGSYNERFF. The CDR3 nucleotides read TGCGCCAGCAGCCCGGTGGGGAGCGGGAGGGCCGGCTCCTACAATGAGCGGTTCTTC.

This clonotype was seen many times. The gene calls are TRBV6-6 and TRBJ2-7; tentative D call: TRBD2 (5 bases). Germline V gene lookup returns CDR1 MNHNY and CDR2 SVGAGI (reference sequence). This CDR3 region has 13 residues. V lost 7 bases, J lost 2 bases, and 12 bases lay in between. CDR3 region: CASTTTGTYEQYF. CDR3 nucleotides: TGTGCCAGCACAACGACGGGGACCTACGAGCAGTACTTC.

Regarding this clonotype: One end of the junction varies from germline; a read error may be responsible. The genes are TRBV28 and TRBJ1-2, with a weak D call TRBD1 (6 bases). The CDR3 totals 14 residues. Germline loops: CDR1 MDHEN, CDR2 SYDVKM. In DNA form, the CDR3 reads TGTGCTAGCAGTTATATAGGGGGATTCGGTGGCTACACCTTC. As protein: CASSYIGGFGGYTF.

This clonotype was observed at least ten times. The rearrangement links TRBV11-2 to TRBJ2-7; no firm D call. The CDR3 is made up of 12 amino acids. Trimming took off 3 bases at V and 0 bases at J, with 3 bases between the two ends. CDR1 SGHAT and CDR2 FQNNGV come from the germline V gene. The chain's CDR3 is CASSFGSYEQYF. The CDR3 bases are TGTGCCAGCAGCTTCGGCTCCTACGAGCAGTACTTC.

The chain recombines TRBV4-2 with TRBJ2-1; D perhaps matches TRBD1 (6 bases). CDR3 size: 14 residues. Germline V CDR1 and CDR2: LGHNA, YNFKEQ. Trimming left V 0 bases short and J 5 bases short, with 8 bases between. CDR3 residues: CASSQEGANNEQFF. As DNA, the CDR3 is TGTGCCAGCAGCCAAGAGGGGGCGAACAATGAGCAGTTCTTC.

This clonotype was recorded a few times. The chain carries TRBV24-1 and TRBJ2-1; 9 bases align to TRBD1. This CDR3 has 16 amino acids. CDR1 and CDR2 (germline): KGHDR, SFDVKD. V trimming: 4 bases; J trimming: 5 bases; junction bases outside the gene matches: 8. CDR3 in amino acids: CATSDPGTGRDNEQFF. In nucleotides, the CDR3 is TGTGCCACCAGTGACCCAGGGACAGGGAGGGACAATGAGCAGTTCTTC.

This clonotype was recorded many times. The chain is built from TRBV6-6 and TRBJ2-7; 8 positions match TRBD1. This CDR3 contains 13 residues. Trimming cost V 6 bases and J 7 bases; bases outside gene matches: 8. Germline V gene sequence: CDR1 MNHNY, CDR2 SVGAGI (reference sequence). CDR3 sequence reads: CASRVTGAEEQYF. CDR3 DNA sequence: TGTGCCAGCAGGGTGACAGGGGCGGAGGAGCAGTACTTC.

This clonotype was counted a few times. This sequence joins TRBV30 and TRBJ2-7; tentatively, D is TRBD1 (6 bases). The CDR3 extends over 17 amino acids. CDR1 GTSNPN and CDR2 SVGIG come from the germline V gene (reference sequence). Trimming shortened V by 3 bases and J by 3 bases, and 24 bases separated the two germline ends. CDR3 sequence (DNA): TGTGCCTGGAGCCCATCCCCATCGCCAAGGGGGTTCTACGAGCAGTACTTC. It encodes CAWSPSPSPRGFYEQYF.

This clonotype turned up a few times. The chain is built from TRBV5-5 and TRBJ2-6; D unclear. The CDR3 consists of 15 residues. V shed 4 bases and J shed 0 bases, with 8 bases lying between them. The germline V gene has CDR1 SGHKS and CDR2 YYEKEE (reference sequence). Here the CDR3 reads CASSGRRSGANVLTF. In DNA, the CDR3 is TGTGCCAGCAGCGGAAGACGCTCTGGGGCCAACGTCCTGACTTTC.

Many counts were recorded for this clonotype. This chain connects TRBV20-1 to TRBJ2-1; 8 bases fit TRBD2. J gave up 6 bases and V 6 bases, and 10 bases lay outside the gene matches. This CDR3 has 14 amino acids. The germline V gene encodes CDR1 DFQATT and CDR2 SNEGSKA (reference sequence). This chain's CDR3 is CSARGSGSSNEQFF. For the CDR3, the DNA is TGCAGTGCCCGTGGGAGCGGGAGCTCCAATGAGCAGTTCTTC.

This clonotype was seen repeatedly, ten times or more. The chain joins TRBV7-8 to TRBJ2-1; D gene unclear. The CDR3 totals 12 residues. The germline V gene encodes CDR1 SGHVS and CDR2 FQNEAQ. V was shortened by 3 bases and J by 8 bases, with 8 bases between the two germline ends. CDR3 bases: TGTGCCAGCAGCTTCCCCCGGGATGAGCAGTTCTTC. Encoded protein: CASSFPRDEQFF.

A word on this clonotype: Given a much more abundant clone one base away, this may be a read error. This chain joins TRBV20-1 and TRBJ2-2; D not certain. Trimming removed 2 bases at V and 1 base at J, with 11 bases between. Germline V gene lookup returns CDR1 DFQATT and CDR2 SNEGSKA (reference sequence). CDR3 length: 15 amino acids. DNA of the CDR3: TGCAGTGCTAGAACTAACGGGCTGAACACCGGGGAGCTGTTTTTT. Protein: CSARTNGLNTGELFF.

The V and J genes are TRBV5-6 and TRBJ1-5; 8 bases agree with TRBD1. Germline V gene lookup returns CDR1 SGHDT and CDR2 YYEEEE. V lost 2 bases and J lost 5; bases outside the gene matches: 6. This CDR3 has 15 residues. CDR3: CASSFSGQGDQPQHF. The CDR3 DNA reads as TGTGCCAGCAGCTTCTCTGGACAGGGTGATCAGCCCCAGCATTTT.

This clonotype was picked up a small number of times. A much larger clone lies one base from this, so it may be a read error. The chain is built from TRBV5-6 and TRBJ2-7, with D possibly TRBD2 on 6 matching bases. CDR3 length: 15 amino acids. With 0 bases removed from V and 1 base from J, the gap between germline ends came to 11 bases. The germline V gene encodes CDR1 SGHDT and CDR2 YYEEEE. This CDR3 reads CASSLASGGSYEQYF. DNA of the CDR3: TGTGCCAGCAGCTTGGCCTCCGGGGGTTCCTACGAGCAGTACTTC.